The clone carrying this T cell receptor (beta chain) was counted a few times. TCRdb's table, derived via immunoSEQ multiplex PCR, lists solely in-frame clones and lacks some. This sample carries about 320,000 clones, approximately 86% of them seen once, and the ten largest clones take 2.1%. These data are taken from a study of Ad26.COV2.S vaccination and SARS-CoV-2 variants. Treatment described: some 20 received Ad26.COV2.S at low or high dose, single or two shots; a few received placebo; per-sample allocation not given. Each sample was drawn 63 days after the first injection (of vaccine or placebo). Sample: peripheral blood, taken in a trial of Ad26.COV2.S vaccine versus placebo. The TCR originated in a person between 18 and 60 years old who received the Ad26.COV2.S COVID-19 vaccine or a placebo.

Here the CDR3 DNA reads TGTGCCAGCAGCTTAAAACACGAGCAGTACTTC. Translation gives CASSLKHEQYF. The V and J genes are TRBV3-1 (or the pseudogene TRBV3-2) and TRBJ2-7; D remains unclear. V dropped 5 bases and J dropped 5 bases, with 7 bases sitting between them. Looked up from germline, CDR1 is LGHDT and CDR2 is YNNKEL (reference sequence). CDR3 length: 11 amino acids.